The 22 T cell receptor beta chains reported below all come from one sample, sequenced in a study of CXCR3-negative and CXCR3-positive naive CD8 T cells. The study, taken as a whole, reports: More hydrophobic TRB CDR3s were found in CXCR3-positive naive cells than in CXCR3-negative naive cells.

No antigen is known for these receptors. Through 5' RACE with UMI labels, the TRB cDNA libraries were prepared. TCRdb reanalyzed the 5' RACE reads and collapses them to one entry per CDR3 protein, without DNA. The ten most abundant clones cover about 1.5% of a sample with thousands of distinct CDR3 sequences. The sample consisted of naive CXCR3+ CD8+ T cells from blood. Stated subset: CD45RO-CCR7+CD27+CD95- naive CD8+ T cells expressing CXCR3 (TNR3+). Source of these receptors: a human donor in good health. Some clones in this sample may be carry-over from other donors' samples.

The genes are TRBV6-4 and TRBJ2-2. This CDR3 spans 12 amino acids. Germline CDR1 MRHNA, CDR2 SNTAGT. This CDR3 reads CASREITGELFF.

The chain employs TRBV29-1 and TRBJ2-2; TCRdb's assignment of TRBD2 cannot be checked, as there is no DNA. Per germline, CDR1 SQVTM and CDR2 ANQGSEA. The CDR3 has 12 amino acids. CDR3 sequence reads: CVGGINTGELFF.

This clonotype shows up as medium-sized by frequency. V is TRBV4-3 and J is TRBJ2-7. Germline V lookup: CDR1 LGHNA, CDR2 YSLEER. The CDR3 has 15 residues. CDR3 region: CASSQDRAGPYEQYF.

V usage is TRBV5-6 and J usage is TRBJ2-1; the D gene TCRdb calls, TRBD2, cannot be checked with no DNA. From germline, CDR1 is SGHDT and CDR2 YYEEEE. CDR3 length: 14 residues. The CDR3 is CASSRGLTYNEQFF.

This clonotype registers medium-sized by frequency. This chain uses TRBV5-5 with TRBJ1-1. The germline V gene encodes CDR1 SGHKS and CDR2 YYEKEE (reference sequence). The CDR3 is 14 amino acids. The CDR3 sequence: CASSLWGVDTEAFF.

In terms of frequency, this clonotype is medium-sized. The chain combines TRBV11-2 with TRBJ2-7; no DNA is available, so the TRBD2 call from TCRdb remains unchecked. CDR1 is SGHAT and CDR2 is FQNNGV in the germline V gene. The CDR3 sequence is 16 residues long. CDR3 sequence: CASSLVYEGNTYEQYF.

This clonotype is called medium-sized based on its frequency. This chain uses TRBV29-1 with TRBJ2-6; TCRdb calls TRBD1, which cannot be checked without DNA. In germline, CDR1 is SQVTM, CDR2 ANQGSEA. The CDR3 covers 14 residues. The CDR3 sequence: CAGAGDFGANVLTF.

V and J are TRBV4-3 and TRBJ1-2. Germline V gene lookup returns CDR1 LGHNA and CDR2 YSLEER. The CDR3 is 16 residues long. CDR3 loop: CASSQEAAGEGYGYTF.

This clonotype registers medium-sized by frequency. The chain has TRBV7-8 and TRBJ2-7; TCRdb outputs TRBD1, but without DNA this stays unchecked. Germline V gene lookup returns CDR1 SGHVS and CDR2 FQNEAQ. This CDR3 region has 18 residues. CDR3: CASSLLIGQGKESYEQYF.

The V call is TRBV6-6, the J call TRBJ1-1. Germline V gene data show CDR1 as MNHNY and CDR2 as SVGAGI (reference sequence). The CDR3 contains 14 residues. CDR3 amino acids: CASSRGPMTKEAFF.

This chain joins TRBV5-1 and TRBJ2-7. Germline CDR1 and CDR2: SGHRS and YFSETQ. The CDR3 is 12 residues long. The CDR3 protein is CASSLGGYEQYF.

The V call is TRBV3-1, the J call TRBJ2-3. Per germline, CDR1 LGHDT and CDR2 YNNKEL (reference sequence). There are 14 residues in the CDR3. The CDR3 here is CASSQVSTTDTQYF.

The chain has TRBV29-1 and TRBJ2-3; TCRdb lists TRBD1, though no DNA is available to test this call. CDR1 is SQVTM, CDR2 ANQGSEA, per germline. This CDR3 has 13 amino acids. CDR3 in amino acids: CSVEGQNTDTQYF.

By frequency, this clonotype registers medium-sized. This chain's CDR3 is CASSSNSGGLNEQFF. The chain links TRBV7-2 to TRBJ2-1; there is no DNA to check the TCRdb D call of TRBD2. The CDR3 runs 15 residues. Germline V gene data show CDR1 as SGHTA and CDR2 as FQGNSA.

The V call is TRBV5-1, the J call TRBJ2-1. The CDR3 spans 15 residues. Germline lookup yields CDR1 SGHRS and CDR2 YFSETQ. CDR3 sequence reads: CASSGSAVQYNEQFF.

The chain links TRBV29-1 to TRBJ1-1. This CDR3 spans 18 amino acids. CDR1 and CDR2 (germline): SQVTM, ANQGSEA. The CDR3 loop is CSVGPVGLTSLKNTEAFF.

The chain couples TRBV7-6 to TRBJ1-2. The germline V gene encodes CDR1 SGHVS and CDR2 FNYEAQ. This CDR3 comprises 15 residues. Here the CDR3 reads CASTPQLEPNYGYTF. Drawing the rest from reference TRBV7-6 and TRBJ1-2, the complete variable domain is GAGVSQSPRYKVTKRGQDVALRCDPISGHVSLYWYRQALGQGPEFLTYFNYEAQQDKSGLPNDRFSAERPEGSISTLTIQRTEQRDSAMYRCASTPQLEPNYGYTFGSGTRLTVV.

The rearrangement joins TRBV10-3 to TRBJ2-3; TCRdb's D call, TRBD2, is unchecked because there is no DNA. Per the germline V gene, CDR1 is ENHRY and CDR2 is SYGVKD. The CDR3 spans 14 residues. CDR3 loop: CAIRTSGGEDTQYF.

This clonotype registers medium-sized by frequency. This rearrangement joins TRBV5-6 to TRBJ2-6; TCRdb's D gene call, TRBD1, goes unchecked for lack of DNA. Germline CDR1 SGHDT, CDR2 YYEEEE. CDR3 length: 15 amino acids. This chain's CDR3 is CASSLEGAGANVLTF.

This sequence joins TRBV29-1 and TRBJ2-5; TCRdb returns TRBD1, unconfirmable since there is no DNA. Germline values: CDR1 SQVTM, CDR2 ANQGSEA. The CDR3 is made up of 15 amino acids. The CDR3 reads CSVVEGQGPQETQYF.

This chain joins TRBV7-9 and TRBJ1-1; the TRBD1 assignment by TCRdb is unverifiable without DNA. This CDR3 contains 14 residues. Germline CDR1 SEHNR, CDR2 FQNEAQ (reference sequence). The CDR3 sequence is CASNQGQGKTEAFF.

The rearrangement links TRBV25-1 to TRBJ1-1; TCRdb designates TRBD1, a call that cannot be tested without DNA. Germline CDR1 and CDR2: MGHDK and SYGVNS. The CDR3 runs to 12 residues. The CDR3 sequence is CASREGHTEAFF.